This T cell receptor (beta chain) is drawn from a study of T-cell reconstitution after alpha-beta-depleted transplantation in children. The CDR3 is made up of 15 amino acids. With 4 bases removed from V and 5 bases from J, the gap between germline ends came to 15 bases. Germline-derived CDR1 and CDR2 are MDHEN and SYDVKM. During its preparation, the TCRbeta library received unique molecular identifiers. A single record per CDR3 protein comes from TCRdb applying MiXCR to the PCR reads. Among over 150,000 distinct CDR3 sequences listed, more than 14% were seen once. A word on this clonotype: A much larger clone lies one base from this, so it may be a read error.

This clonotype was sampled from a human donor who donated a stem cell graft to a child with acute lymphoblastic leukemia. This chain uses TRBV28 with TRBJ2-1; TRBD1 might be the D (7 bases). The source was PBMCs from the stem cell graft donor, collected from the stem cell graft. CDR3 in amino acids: CASSSFGGGHNEQFF. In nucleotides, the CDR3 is TGTGCCAGCAGTTCATTCGGAGGGGGCCACAATGAGCAGTTCTTC.